Listed here are 20 T cell receptor beta chains from one sample, sequenced in a study of siplizumab effects on memory and regulatory T cells. Clones were sequenced by immunoSEQ multiplex PCR, and TCRdb holds only the in-frame ones, with some missing. The sample contains fewer than 120,000 clones, roughly 92% of which appear only once. The material sequenced was CD4+ T cells sorted from blood. The receptors originated from a human donor in good health.

This clone was detected only once. The chain links TRBV6-6 to TRBJ2-7; 7 nucleotides align to TRBD1. The CDR3 consists of 13 residues. Germline V gene data show CDR1 as MNHNY and CDR2 as SVGAGI (reference sequence). Losses at the gene ends were 6 bases for V and 1 base for J; bases not matched to a gene: 3. This CDR3 reads CASRTGSSYEQYF. In DNA form, the CDR3 reads TGTGCCAGCAGGACAGGGAGTTCCTACGAGCAGTACTTC.

The chain carries TRBV7-3 and TRBJ2-3, with a tentative D call TRBD2 (6 bases). This CDR3 has 16 amino acids. CDR1 is SGHTA, CDR2 FQGTGA, per germline. Between the trimmed V and J ends, which lost 1 base and 3 bases, there was a span of 14 bases. The CDR3 reads CASSLIGGSRTDTQYF. DNA for the CDR3: TGTGCCAGCAGCTTAATCGGAGGGTCGCGTACAGATACGCAGTATTTT. The full variable domain, rest sourced from reference TRBV7-3 and TRBJ2-3, is GAGVSQTPSNKVTEKGKYVELRCDPISGHTALYWYRQSLGQGPEFLIYFQGTGAADDSGLPNDRFFAVRPEGSVSTLKIQRTERGDSAVYLCASSLIGGSRTDTQYFGPGTRLTVL.

The V call is TRBV11-2, the J call TRBJ2-7; TRBD2 agrees at 9 bases. CDR1 and CDR2 from the germline V gene are SGHAT and FQNNGV. J was trimmed by 2 bases and V by 1 base; bases with no gene match: 6. This CDR3 comprises 16 residues. CDR3 in DNA: TGTGCCAGCAGCTTAGTCCGGACTAGCGCGACCTACGAGCAGTACTTC. Translation: CASSLVRTSATYEQYF. Together with reference TRBV11-2 and TRBJ2-7, the CDR3 gives the full variable domain: EAGVAQSPRYKIIEKRQSVAFWCNPISGHATLYWYQQILGQGPKLLIQFQNNGVVDDSQLPKDRFSAERLKGVDSTLKIQPAKLEDSAVYLCASSLVRTSATYEQYFGPGTRLTVT.

V and J are TRBV18 and TRBJ2-3, with D hard to call. CDR3 size: 14 residues. V was clipped by 3 bases and J by 4 bases, with 11 bases between them. Germline V gene lookup returns CDR1 KGHSH and CDR2 LQKENI. This CDR3 reads CASSPGTTADTQYF. In DNA form, the CDR3 reads TGTGCCAGCTCACCCGGAACTACGGCAGATACGCAGTATTTT.

The chain joins TRBV4-1 to TRBJ1-1; 9 bases are shared with TRBD1. This CDR3 spans 14 amino acids. Trimming removed 5 bases from V and 3 bases from J; junction bases left unmatched: 4. Per germline, CDR1 MGHRA and CDR2 YSYEKL. CDR3 residues: CASSVRTGDTEAFF. CDR3 sequence (DNA): TGCGCCAGCAGCGTCCGGACAGGGGACACTGAAGCTTTCTTT.

Notes on this clone: The sample contains more than one DNA sequence encoding this CDR3. This chain joins TRBV2 and TRBJ2-1; TRBD2 matches at 11 bases. Germline V gene lookup returns CDR1 SNHLY and CDR2 FYNNEI. V trimming: 6 bases; J trimming: 7 bases; junction bases outside the gene matches: 8. The CDR3 is made up of 15 amino acids. This CDR3 reads CASSRTSGSYNEQFF. In nucleotides, the CDR3 is TGTGCCAGCAGCCGAACTAGCGGGAGTTATAATGAGCAGTTCTTC.

The V gene is TRBV23-1, the J gene TRBJ2-3, with D perhaps given as TRBD1 or TRBD2 (5 bases each). TRBV23-1 qualifies as an ORF whose function is uncertain. With 0 bases removed from V and 6 bases from J, the gap between germline ends came to 22 bases. This CDR3 region has 18 residues. The CDR3 DNA follows: TGCGCCAGCAGTCAATCCGGCTGTAAGGGGACGCCTCGGGATACGCAGTATTTT. This translates into CASSQSGCKGTPRDTQYF.

A note on this clone: At one end the junction does not follow the germline gene, possibly because of a read error. The V call is TRBV6-5, the J call TRBJ2-1, with D possibly matching TRBD2 (6 bases). CDR1 is MNHEY and CDR2 is SVGAGI in the germline V gene. This CDR3 spans 14 amino acids. The CDR3 is CASSDSGGSDEQFF. As DNA, the CDR3 is TGTGCCAGCAGTGACTCCGGGGGTTCCGATGAGCAGTTCTTC.

Notes on this clone: This sample includes further DNA sequences coding for the same CDR3. The chain recombines TRBV5-1 with TRBJ2-5, with D maybe TRBD1 (5 bases). Trimming shortened V by 0 bases and J by 5 bases, and 8 bases separated the two germline ends. This CDR3 has 13 residues. CDR1 and CDR2 (germline): SGHRS, YFSETQ. CDR3 region: CASSLAGAETQYF. The DNA of the CDR3 is TGCGCCAGCAGCTTGGCTGGGGCGGAGACCCAGTACTTC.

The chain has TRBV7-2 and TRBJ1-5, with D perhaps matching TRBD1 (5 bases). Trimming pared 2 bases from V and 0 bases from J, leaving 14 bases between. The CDR3 consists of 17 residues. CDR1 is SGHTA, CDR2 FQGNSA, per germline. DNA for the CDR3: TGTGCCAGCAGCTTAAGGCCGACAGACCCTAGCAATCAGCCCCAGCATTTT. This gives the protein CASSLRPTDPSNQPQHF.

The chain has TRBV18 and TRBJ2-7, with D perhaps TRBD2 (6 bases). CDR3 length: 13 residues. Trimming shortened V by 3 bases and J by 0 bases, and 6 bases separated the two germline ends. CDR1 KGHSH and CDR2 LQKENI come from the germline V gene. CDR3 in amino acids: CASSPGLSYEQYF. The CDR3 region has the DNA TGTGCCAGCTCACCGGGACTCTCCTACGAGCAGTACTTC.

The chain carries TRBV14 and TRBJ1-1; D is unclear. Germline V gene data show CDR1 as SGHDN and CDR2 as FVKESK. V dropped 4 bases and J dropped 4 bases, with 16 bases sitting between them. The CDR3 runs 15 residues. CDR3 amino acids: CASSPLTGMGTEAFF. The CDR3 DNA reads TGTGCCAGCAGCCCCCTCACGGGCATGGGCACTGAAGCTTTCTTT.

This chain joins TRBV5-1 and TRBJ2-2; tentatively, D is TRBD2 (5 bases). Germline CDR1 is SGHRS and CDR2 is YFSETQ. The CDR3 runs 16 residues. V dropped 4 bases and J dropped 6 bases, with 19 bases sitting between them. CDR3 DNA: TGCGCCAGCAGCGCGTCTAGCTCCGGTAGGGCCGGGGAGCTGTTTTTT. This encodes CASSASSSGRAGELFF.

There are a few counts of this clone. V is TRBV18 and J is TRBJ2-1; 8 positions agree with TRBD2. This CDR3 has 18 residues. Germline assignment: CDR1 KGHSH and CDR2 LQKENI. V dropped 2 bases and J dropped 0; count of bases not matched to a gene: 9. The CDR3: CASSPSASGFSSYNEQFF. CDR3 DNA sequence: TGTGCCAGCTCACCAAGTGCTAGCGGGTTCAGCTCCTACAATGAGCAGTTCTTC.

This chain joins TRBV4-2 and TRBJ2-7, with D possibly called TRBD1 or TRBD2 (6 bases each). The CDR3 contains 15 residues. CDR1 LGHNA and CDR2 YNFKEQ come from the germline V gene. The V gene lost 1 base and the J gene lost 1 base, with 11 bases spanning the gap. The CDR3 reads CASSQGRGTSYEQYF. DNA of the CDR3: TGTGCCAGCAGCCAAGGAAGGGGGACTTCCTACGAGCAGTACTTC.

This chain connects TRBV5-5 to TRBJ2-7; D is ambiguous. The germline V and J ends were trimmed by 2 bases and 6 bases, with 18 bases remaining between them. The CDR3 runs 15 residues. Germline V gene lookup returns CDR1 SGHKS and CDR2 YYEKEE (reference sequence). Written as DNA, the CDR3 is TGTGCCAGCAGCTTTGCACCAAGCTTGGGAAGCGAGCAGTACTTC. It translates to CASSFAPSLGSEQYF.

The V gene is TRBV7-2, the J gene TRBJ2-7; 8 bases fit TRBD1. CDR3 length: 15 amino acids. Germline assignment: CDR1 SGHTA and CDR2 FQGNSA. The ends lost 1 base at V and 2 bases at J; junction bases unmatched: 4. CDR3 sequence reads: CASSLDQGATYEQYF. CDR3 bases: TGTGCCAGCAGCTTAGATCAGGGGGCAACCTACGAGCAGTACTTC.

The J gene is TRBJ2-3, the V gene TRBV6-6; TRBD1 matches at 9 bases. In germline, CDR1 is MNHNY, CDR2 SVGAGI (reference sequence). The CDR3 is made up of 15 amino acids. Trimming at V came to 4 bases and at J to 5 bases, leaving 7 bases not matched to a gene. The CDR3 DNA sequence: TGTGCCAGCAGTTCCCCGGGACAGGGAGGAGATACGCAGTATTTT. This codes for CASSSPGQGGDTQYF.

The gene calls are TRBV10-3 and TRBJ2-2; TRBD2 aligns across 7 bases. There are 15 residues in the CDR3. V lost 4 bases, J lost 5 bases, and 7 bases stayed unmatched. Germline assignment: CDR1 ENHRY and CDR2 SYGVKD. CDR3 nucleotides: TGTGCCATCAGTGCGACTCTGGGGGGGACCGGGGAGCTGTTTTTT. Amino acid sequence: CAISATLGGTGELFF.

This chain joins TRBV6-5 and TRBJ2-5, with D possibly TRBD2 on 6 matching bases. V was clipped by 8 bases and J by 1 base, with 11 bases between them. Germline-derived CDR1 and CDR2 are MNHEY and SVGAGI. The CDR3 totals 13 residues. The CDR3 nucleotides read TGTGCCAGCGGAGGACTAACCCAAGAGACCCAGTACTTC. Translated, it gives CASGGLTQETQYF.